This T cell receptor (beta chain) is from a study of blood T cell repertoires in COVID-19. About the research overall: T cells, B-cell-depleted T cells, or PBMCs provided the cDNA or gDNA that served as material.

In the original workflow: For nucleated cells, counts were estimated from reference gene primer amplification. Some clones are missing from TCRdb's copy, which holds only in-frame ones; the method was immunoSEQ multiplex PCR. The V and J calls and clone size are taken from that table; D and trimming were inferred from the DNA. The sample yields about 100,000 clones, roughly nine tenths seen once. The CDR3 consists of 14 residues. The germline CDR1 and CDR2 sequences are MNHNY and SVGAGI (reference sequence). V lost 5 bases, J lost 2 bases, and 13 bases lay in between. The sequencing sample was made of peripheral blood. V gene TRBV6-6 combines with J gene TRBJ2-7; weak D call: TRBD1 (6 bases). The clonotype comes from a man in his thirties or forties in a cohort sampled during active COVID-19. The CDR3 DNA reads TGTGCCAGCAGTCTAGGGCCAGGGGCCTACGAGCAGTACTTC. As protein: CASSLGPGAYEQYF.